One sample yielded the 25 T cell receptor beta chains listed below, sequenced in a study of human versus mouse CDR3 diversity and MHC coevolution. Repertoires were generated with immunoSEQ multiplex PCR, while TCRdb's copy carries only in-frame clones and drops some. The sample holds tens of thousands of clones, roughly 93% seen once. Sequencing input: naive CD4+ T cells from blood. Subset in this sample: CD45RO-negative CD62L-positive naive CD4 T cells. These receptors all come from a person between 55 and 69 years old in good health.

V and J are TRBV6-1 and TRBJ2-1; 8 nucleotides line up with TRBD2. Germline values: CDR1 MNHNS, CDR2 SASEGT. This CDR3 region has 18 residues. V shed 1 base, J shed 6 bases, and the junction held 14 bases outside the gene matches. Written as DNA, the CDR3 is TGTGCCAGCAGTGAAGTTTCTACCGGGACTAGTACTCGCAATGAGCAGTTCTTC. It translates to CASSEVSTGTSTRNEQFF.

The V call is TRBV9, the J call TRBJ2-5; 7 positions agree with TRBD2. Losses at the gene ends were 0 bases for V and 5 bases for J; bases not matched to a gene: 10. This CDR3 is 16 amino acids long. CDR1 and CDR2 from the germline V gene are SGDLS and YYNGEE. Here the CDR3 reads CASSVASGRAVETQYF. The CDR3 DNA reads as TGTGCCAGCAGCGTAGCGAGTGGGAGGGCCGTGGAGACCCAGTACTTC.

This clone was counted once. The chain uses TRBV21-1 and TRBJ1-2. TRBV21-1 has pseudogene status. The CDR3 loop spans 13 amino acids. CDR3 in amino acids: CASSKKPGIGYTF. The CDR3 DNA reads TGTGCCAGCAGCAAAAAACCGGGGATCGGCTACACCTTC.

This rearrangement joins TRBV5-1 to TRBJ2-7; 9 bases agree with TRBD1. Trimming removed 1 base from V and 4 bases from J; junction bases left unmatched: 3. Germline V CDR1 and CDR2: SGHRS, YFSETQ. The CDR3 totals 14 residues. CDR3 DNA: TGCGCCAGCAGCTTGACAGGGGGCGAGTACGAGCAGTACTTC. Protein sequence: CASSLTGGEYEQYF.

The rearrangement uses TRBV5-1 and TRBJ2-1; perhaps TRBD2 as D (5 bases). Trimming pared 5 bases from V and 4 bases from J, leaving 13 bases between. This CDR3 comprises 14 residues. Germline V lookup: CDR1 SGHRS, CDR2 YFSETQ. CDR3 sequence reads: CASSRDRTYNEQFF. CDR3 nucleotides: TGCGCCAGCAGTCGGGATCGAACTTACAATGAGCAGTTCTTC.

This clone was observed a single time. The chain recombines TRBV5-4 with TRBJ2-7; D not resolved. Deletions cut 0 bases from V and 5 bases from J, with 12 bases between. This CDR3 region has 14 residues. Looked up from germline, CDR1 is SGHNT and CDR2 is YYREEE (reference sequence). CDR3 loop: CASSLEPSEDEQYF. The CDR3 nucleotides read TGTGCCAGCAGCTTGGAACCCTCTGAGGACGAGCAGTACTTC.

This sequence joins TRBV5-4 and TRBJ1-1; maybe TRBD1 (5 bases). The CDR3 totals 15 residues. Between the trimmed V and J ends, which lost 0 bases and 1 base, there was a span of 10 bases. Germline V gene data show CDR1 as SGHNT and CDR2 as YYREEE (reference sequence). CDR3 sequence (DNA): TGTGCCAGCAGCTTGGGGGGCAGGGAGAACACTGAAGCTTTCTTT. It codes for CASSLGGRENTEAFF.

This clone was observed once. The chain links TRBV7-3 to TRBJ1-2, with TRBD1 identical over 10 bases. Germline loops: CDR1 SGHTA, CDR2 FQGTGA. The CDR3 has 16 residues. V lost 0 bases, J lost 2 bases, and 3 bases stayed unmatched. The CDR3 loop reads CASSLTGTGVNYGYTF. DNA for the CDR3: TGTGCCAGCAGCTTAACCGGGACAGGGGTCAACTATGGCTACACCTTC.

The V and J genes are TRBV10-2 and TRBJ2-2; TRBD1 is a possible D gene (7 bases). Germline V gene data show CDR1 as WSHSY and CDR2 as SAAADI. Trimming removed 6 bases at V and 6 bases at J, with 17 bases between. This CDR3 contains 15 residues. The CDR3 loop reads CASREGAGLAGELFF. The DNA for the CDR3 is TGCGCCAGCAGGGAGGGGGCGGGGCTTGCCGGGGAGCTGTTTTTT.

The chain joins TRBV5-4 to TRBJ2-7; 7 nucleotides align to TRBD2. CDR3 length: 14 residues. With 2 bases clipped from V and 6 bases from J, the junction kept 8 bases outside the gene matches. Germline-derived CDR1 and CDR2 are SGHNT and YYREEE (reference sequence). This CDR3 is CASSFLGGRGEQYF. The DNA of the CDR3 is TGTGCCAGCAGCTTTTTGGGAGGGCGGGGCGAGCAGTACTTC.

This clone was recorded once. The chain recombines TRBV10-3 with TRBJ1-5; TRBD1 is a possible D gene (5 bases). The CDR3 contains 14 residues. The V end lost 3 bases, the J end lost 7 bases, and 13 bases lay between the germline ends. Germline CDR1 ENHRY, CDR2 SYGVKD. The DNA of the CDR3 is TGTGCCATCAGTGACGGGAGGGGTAGCCAGCCCCAGCATTTT. Protein sequence: CAISDGRGSQPQHF.

V usage is TRBV19 and J usage is TRBJ2-5; 9 bases align to TRBD1. J was trimmed by 7 bases and V by 5 bases; bases with no gene match: 14. The CDR3 extends over 16 amino acids. CDR1 is LNHDA and CDR2 is SQIVND in the germline V gene (reference sequence). The CDR3 DNA reads TGTGCCAGTAGTGTCAGTCCCGGGACAGGGTTGGGGACCCAGTACTTC. It specifies CASSVSPGTGLGTQYF.

The chain has TRBV28 and TRBJ1-4; D is uncertain. Trimming took 5 bases from V and 4 from J, leaving 14 bases between them. The CDR3 has 15 amino acids. Per germline, CDR1 MDHEN and CDR2 SYDVKM. CDR3 sequence reads: CASSTPGGLNEKLFF. The CDR3 bases are TGTGCCAGCAGTACCCCGGGAGGCCTTAATGAAAAACTGTTTTTT.

This clone was recorded once. The genes are TRBV21-1 and TRBJ2-3; TRBD2, as called in the table, went unchecked against the DNA. TRBV21-1 is assigned pseudogene status. The CDR3 extends over 16 amino acids. The CDR3 spells CASSTGLADHTDTQYF. DNA of the CDR3: TGTGCCAGCAGCACAGGACTAGCGGATCACACAGATACGCAGTATTTT.

V usage is TRBV5-1 and J usage is TRBJ2-1; TRBD2 agrees at 13 bases. CDR3 length: 18 amino acids. Germline loops: CDR1 SGHRS, CDR2 YFSETQ. V was clipped by 4 bases and J by 8 bases; unmatched bases: 15. The CDR3 DNA reads as TGCGCCAGCAGCCCCGGACTAGCGGGAGACTCCCGCGGAGATGAGCAGTTCTTC. Its translation is CASSPGLAGDSRGDEQFF.

This chain joins TRBV7-2 and TRBJ2-1, with 13 bases identical to TRBD2. Per germline, CDR1 SGHTA and CDR2 FQGNSA. The CDR3 runs 15 residues. Losses at the gene ends were 7 bases for V and 9 bases for J; bases not matched to a gene: 9. This CDR3 is CASNPGLAGDGEQFF. The CDR3 DNA follows: TGTGCCAGCAACCCTGGACTAGCGGGAGACGGTGAGCAGTTCTTC.

The chain recombines TRBV7-9 with TRBJ2-1; TRBD2 matches at 10 bases. The CDR3 is made up of 16 amino acids. V lost 5 bases to trimming and J lost 1 base; unmatched junction nucleotides: 5. Germline V CDR1 and CDR2: SEHNR, FQNEAQ (reference sequence). CDR3 sequence reads: CASSVTSGKSYNEQFF. CDR3 sequence (DNA): TGTGCCAGCAGCGTAACTAGCGGGAAATCCTACAATGAGCAGTTCTTC.

The chain combines TRBV5-1 with TRBJ1-1, with 9 bases lining up with TRBD1. The V segment lost 0 bases and the J segment 11 bases; nucleotides outside the gene matches: 20. The CDR3 consists of 18 residues. From germline, CDR1 is SGHRS and CDR2 YFSETQ. The CDR3 DNA follows: TGCGCCAGCAGCTTGGCCAGGATTGTAACAGGGGGCCGCCCGAGGGCTTTCTTT. Its translation: CASSLARIVTGGRPRAFF.

The genes are TRBV9 and TRBJ2-1; TRBD2 agrees at 10 bases. This CDR3 contains 14 residues. Germline V gene sequence: CDR1 SGDLS, CDR2 YYNGEE. V gave up 6 bases and J gave up 3 bases; unmatched junction bases: 3. The CDR3 here is CASNLAGDYNEQFF. For the CDR3, the DNA is TGTGCCAGCAACCTAGCGGGGGACTACAATGAGCAGTTCTTC.

The chain has TRBV5-6 and TRBJ1-4; D possibly corresponds to TRBD1 (6 bases). The CDR3 has 15 residues. Per germline, CDR1 SGHDT and CDR2 YYEEEE. Trimming cost V 2 bases and J 2 bases, with 10 bases left between them. CDR3 sequence: CASSLQGATNEKLFF. CDR3 sequence (DNA): TGTGCCAGCAGCTTACAGGGCGCGACTAATGAAAAACTGTTTTTT.

V is TRBV7-3 and J is TRBJ2-6; D not resolved. Germline-derived CDR1 and CDR2 are SGHTA and FQGTGA. CDR3 length: 17 residues. The V and J ends lost 5 bases and 0 bases respectively, with 14 bases between them. In DNA form, the CDR3 reads TGTGCCAGCAGCCTGACCCCAGGCCCCTCTGGGGCCAACGTCCTGACTTTC. Protein: CASSLTPGPSGANVLTF.

This clone has just a few counts. The V gene is TRBV11-3, the J gene TRBJ1-1, with TRBD1 matching over 7 bases. CDR1 is SGHNT, CDR2 YENEEA, per germline. The CDR3 is 17 amino acids. J was trimmed by 3 bases and V by 5 bases; bases with no gene match: 15. CDR3 DNA: TGTGCCAGCAGCCCACACCCACAGGGGACGGTGTACACTGAAGCTTTCTTT. Its translation is CASSPHPQGTVYTEAFF.

The chain recombines TRBV14 with TRBJ2-1, with 10 bases aligning to TRBD2. After removal of 4 bases from V and 6 bases from J, the junction contained 3 bases not matched to a gene. The CDR3 totals 14 residues. Germline-derived CDR1 and CDR2 are SGHDN and FVKESK. The CDR3 spells CASSLAGGVNEQFF. CDR3 coding DNA: TGTGCCAGCAGCCTAGCGGGAGGCGTCAATGAGCAGTTCTTC.

V and J are TRBV4-1 and TRBJ2-4; the match to TRBD1 covers 8 bases. V lost 4 bases and J lost 8; bases outside the gene matches: 10. CDR3 length: 15 amino acids. CDR1 and CDR2 from the germline V gene are MGHRA and YSYEKL. The CDR3 sequence is CASSRGQGVNDIQYF. DNA for the CDR3: TGCGCCAGCAGCCGCGGACAGGGAGTCAATGACATTCAGTACTTC.

The chain uses TRBV11-2 and TRBJ1-3; D possibly corresponds to TRBD1 (5 bases). Looked up from germline, CDR1 is SGHAT and CDR2 is FQNNGV. Trimming cost V 5 bases and J 1 base, with 12 bases left between them. CDR3 length equals 15 residues. The CDR3 region has the DNA TGTGCCAGCAGCCCACCGGGGGTGTCTGGAAACACCATATATTTT. Translation gives CASSPPGVSGNTIYF.